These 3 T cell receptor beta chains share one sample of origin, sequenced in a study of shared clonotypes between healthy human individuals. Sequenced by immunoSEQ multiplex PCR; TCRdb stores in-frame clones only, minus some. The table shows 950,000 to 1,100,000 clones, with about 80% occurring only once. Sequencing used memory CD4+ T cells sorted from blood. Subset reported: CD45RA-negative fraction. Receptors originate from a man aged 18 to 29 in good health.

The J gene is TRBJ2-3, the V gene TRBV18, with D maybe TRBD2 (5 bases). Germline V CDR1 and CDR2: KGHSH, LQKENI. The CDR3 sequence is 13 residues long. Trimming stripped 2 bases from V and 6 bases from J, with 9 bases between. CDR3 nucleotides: TGTGCCAGCTCACCAAACCCGGGGGATACGCAGTATTTT. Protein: CASSPNPGDTQYF. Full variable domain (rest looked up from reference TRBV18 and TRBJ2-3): NAGVMQNPRHLVRRRGQEARLRCSPMKGHSHVYWYRQLPEEGLKFMVYLQKENIIDESGMPKERFSAEFPKEGPSILRIQQVVRGDSAAYFCASSPNPGDTQYFGPGTRLTVL.

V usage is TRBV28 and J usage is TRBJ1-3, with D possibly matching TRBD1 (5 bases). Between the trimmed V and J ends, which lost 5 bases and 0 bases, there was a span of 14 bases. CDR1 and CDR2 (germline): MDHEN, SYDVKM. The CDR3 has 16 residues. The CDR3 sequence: CASSGTGVFSGNTIYF. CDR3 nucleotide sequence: TGTGCCAGCAGTGGCACGGGGGTATTCTCTGGAAACACCATATATTTT.

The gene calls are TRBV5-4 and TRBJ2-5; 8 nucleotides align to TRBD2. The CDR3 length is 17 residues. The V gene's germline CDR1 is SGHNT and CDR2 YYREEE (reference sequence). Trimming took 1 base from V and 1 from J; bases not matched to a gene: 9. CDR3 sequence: CASSLNGAGAAQETQYF. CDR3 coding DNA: TGTGCCAGCAGCTTGAACGGAGCGGGGGCGGCCCAAGAGACCCAGTACTTC.